The 3 T cell receptor beta chains below all came from one sample that was sequenced in a study of cytomegalovirus exposure and HLA in healthy donors. PCR involved 60 Vbeta and 13 Jbeta primers. Assay used: immunoSEQ multiplex PCR; TCRdb lists only in-frame clones, some missing. The data contain 99,000 or so clones, over 65% of them singletons. Sequencing used PBMCs. The receptors derive from a woman aged 40 to 49 in good health and CMV-seronegative.

This clone was observed a few times. V usage is TRBV30 and J usage is TRBJ1-5; D not certain. Germline V gives CDR1 GTSNPN, CDR2 SVGIG (reference sequence). Trimming stripped 2 bases from V and 4 bases from J, with 9 bases between. This CDR3 is built from 13 residues. CDR3 in DNA: TGTGCCTGGAGTAACGGGAAGAATCAGCCCCAGCATTTT. This sequence encodes CAWSNGKNQPQHF.

This clone was seen a handful of times. The chain links TRBV28 to TRBJ2-1; 12 positions agree with TRBD2. CDR1 is MDHEN and CDR2 is SYDVKM in the germline V gene. V dropped 3 bases and J dropped 4; count of bases not matched to a gene: 13. The CDR3 is 19 amino acids. The DNA for the CDR3 is TGTGCCAGCAGTTTGCCCGGGACTAGCGGGCCCGAGCTTTACAATGAGCAGTTCTTC. This translates into CASSLPGTSGPELYNEQFF.

The chain carries TRBV5-5 and TRBJ2-7; possible D gene TRBD2, 6 bases. This CDR3 is 15 amino acids long. V was cut by 4 bases and J by 0 bases, with 14 bases left in between. The germline gives CDR1 SGHKS, CDR2 YYEKEE (reference sequence). DNA of the CDR3: TGTGCCAGCAGCCTGGTCGCCGGGAGCTCCTACGAGCAGTACTTC. It codes for CASSLVAGSSYEQYF.